The 32 T cell receptor beta chains below all came from one sample that was sequenced in a study of blood T cell repertoires in COVID-19. Using immunoSEQ multiplex PCR, the repertoire was profiled, and TCRdb retains in-frame clones only, with some absent. The top ten clones hold roughly 1.2% of a sample with 79,000 or so clones, around 86% of them seen once. Material for sequencing was peripheral blood. The receptors here all came from a human donor in a cohort sampled during active COVID-19.

This chain connects TRBV30 to TRBJ1-6; TRBD1 might be the D (6 bases). The CDR3 runs to 17 residues. Germline values: CDR1 GTSNPN, CDR2 SVGIG (reference sequence). Trimming left V 2 bases short and J 2 bases short, with 16 bases between. CDR3 region: CAWSPPEQGTYNSPLHF. Here the CDR3 DNA reads TGTGCCTGGAGTCCTCCCGAACAGGGTACCTATAATTCACCCCTCCACTTT.

This chain joins TRBV29-1 and TRBJ2-1; 8 bases are shared with TRBD1. The CDR3 length is 15 residues. The trim removed 3 bases at V and 5 bases at J, leaving 9 bases unmatched. Germline CDR1 is SQVTM and CDR2 is ANQGSEA. CDR3 nucleotide sequence: TGCAGCGTTGATCTTACAGGGGGTAGTAACAATGAGCAGTTCTTC. The encoded protein is CSVDLTGGSNNEQFF.

A note on this clone: This sample includes further DNA sequences coding for the same CDR3. The V and J genes are TRBV14 and TRBJ2-2; 7 nucleotides agree with TRBD2. V was pared by 4 bases and J by 5 bases, with 10 bases of the junction left unmatched. This CDR3 has 16 amino acids. Germline V lookup: CDR1 SGHDN, CDR2 FVKESK. The CDR3 sequence: CASSPRLGGSTGELFF. CDR3 bases: TGTGCCAGCAGCCCAAGACTGGGGGGGAGTACCGGGGAGCTGTTTTTT. The full variable domain, in which reference TRBV14 and TRBJ2-2 provide the parts outside the CDR3, is EAGVTQFPSHSVIEKGQTVTLRCDPISGHDNLYWYRRVMGKEIKFLLHFVKESKQDESGMPNNRFLAERTGGTYSTLKVQPAELEDSGVYFCASSPRLGGSTGELFFGEGSRLTVL.

This sequence joins TRBV3-1 (or the pseudogene TRBV3-2) and TRBJ2-3; 14 nucleotides match TRBD2. Germline V gene data show CDR1 as LGHDT and CDR2 as YNNKEL (reference sequence). The ends lost 4 bases at V and 4 bases at J; junction bases unmatched: 7. This CDR3 comprises 17 residues. The chain's CDR3 is CASSPGTSGRGADTQYF. CDR3 coding DNA: TGTGCCAGCAGCCCCGGGACTAGCGGGAGAGGCGCAGATACGCAGTATTTT.

The CDR3 nucleotides are TGTGCCAGCAGCGGAACCCTGACAGATACCTACGAGCAGTACTTC. Translated: CASSGTLTDTYEQYF. The chain recombines TRBV11-2 with TRBJ2-7, with a weak D call TRBD1 (5 bases). The CDR3 has 15 residues. V lost 5 bases, J lost 2 bases, and 16 bases lay in between. Germline-derived CDR1 and CDR2 are SGHAT and FQNNGV. Full variable domain (rest looked up from reference TRBV11-2 and TRBJ2-7): EAGVAQSPRYKIIEKRQSVAFWCNPISGHATLYWYQQILGQGPKLLIQFQNNGVVDDSQLPKDRFSAERLKGVDSTLKIQPAKLEDSAVYLCASSGTLTDTYEQYFGPGTRLTVT.

The V call is TRBV6-4, the J call TRBJ2-1; 11 bases map to TRBD2. V trimming: 5 bases; J trimming: 6 bases; junction bases outside the gene matches: 3. Looked up from germline, CDR1 is MRHNA and CDR2 is SNTAGT. The CDR3 runs to 14 residues. The CDR3 nucleotides read TGTGCCAGCAGTAACCTAGCGGGAGGCAATGAGCAGTTCTTC. It encodes CASSNLAGGNEQFF.

A word on this clone: One junction end does not reproduce the germline sequence, and a read error may be involved. The rearrangement joins TRBV19 to TRBJ2-6; D perhaps matches TRBD1 (5 bases). This CDR3 region has 18 residues. The V gene's germline CDR1 is LNHDA and CDR2 SQIVND (reference sequence). The CDR3 bases are TGTGCCAGTAGTCTTAGTCGGACAAATCACAAATCGGGCCAACGTCCTGACTTC. Amino acids: CASSLSRTNHKSGQRPDF.

In its sample, this clone was seen once. This chain's CDR3 is CASSYATGTGEETQYF. CDR3 bases: TGTGCCAGCAGTTACGCCACGGGGACAGGGGAAGAGACCCAGTACTTC. The chain recombines TRBV6-2 or TRBV6-3 with TRBJ2-5, with 10 bases aligning to TRBD1. The CDR3 loop spans 16 amino acids. Trimming cost V 2 bases and J 3 bases; bases outside gene matches: 6. Germline values: CDR1 MNHEY, CDR2 SVGEGT.

The chain links TRBV2 to TRBJ2-1; 7 nucleotides match TRBD2. Germline trimming cut 5 bases from V and 8 bases from J; bases unmatched to any gene: 9. The CDR3 loop spans 14 amino acids. Germline CDR1 is SNHLY and CDR2 is FYNNEI. CDR3 sequence (DNA): TGTGCCAGCAGTCGACGCGGGAGTGCAGATGAGCAGTTCTTC. This sequence encodes CASSRRGSADEQFF.

CDR3 sequence reads: CASSLPPAGEQYF. The CDR3 DNA sequence: TGCGCCAGCAGCCTGCCTCCGGCGGGTGAGCAGTACTTC. V is TRBV5-1 and J is TRBJ2-7, with D tentatively TRBD2 (5 bases). The V gene's germline CDR1 is SGHRS and CDR2 YFSETQ. The ends were cut back, 4 bases at V and 7 bases at J, with 15 bases in the middle. This CDR3 region has 13 residues.

The CDR3 spells CASSTPGRGGTDTQYF. In nucleotides, the CDR3 is TGTGCCAGCAGTACCCCGGGGCGCGGGGGCACAGATACGCAGTATTTT. The J gene is TRBJ2-3, the V gene TRBV27, with D tentatively TRBD2 (6 bases). The V and J ends lost 5 bases and 1 base respectively, with 16 bases between them. The CDR3 loop spans 16 amino acids. The germline CDR1 and CDR2 sequences are MNHEY and SMNVEV (reference sequence).

The rearrangement links TRBV11-2 to TRBJ2-5; D remains unclear. The ends were cut back, 2 bases at V and 2 bases at J, with 9 bases in the middle. The CDR3 length is 14 residues. Germline V gene sequence: CDR1 SGHAT, CDR2 FQNNGV. The CDR3 DNA follows: TGTGCCAGCAGCTTAACACCCACACAAGAGACCCAGTACTTC. Translation: CASSLTPTQETQYF.

The CDR3 region has the DNA TGTGCCAGCAGCTCCGGGACTACGCCTCTGAATGAGCAGTTCTTC. It yields the protein CASSSGTTPLNEQFF. This chain connects TRBV7-3 to TRBJ2-1; TRBD2 aligns across 7 bases. V shed 4 bases, J shed 7 bases, and the junction held 10 bases outside the gene matches. The CDR3 is made up of 15 amino acids. Germline V lookup: CDR1 SGHTA, CDR2 FQGTGA. The whole variable domain, filled in from reference TRBV7-3 and TRBJ2-1, reads GAGVSQTPSNKVTEKGKYVELRCDPISGHTALYWYRQSLGQGPEFLIYFQGTGAADDSGLPNDRFFAVRPEGSVSTLKIQRTERGDSAVYLCASSSGTTPLNEQFFGPGTRLTVL.

The chain couples TRBV27 to TRBJ1-1; 10 nucleotides line up with TRBD1. Losses at the gene ends were 5 bases for V and 4 bases for J; bases not matched to a gene: 10. The CDR3 is 16 residues long. Germline V gene data show CDR1 as MNHEY and CDR2 as SMNVEV (reference sequence). The CDR3 DNA sequence: TGTGCCAGCAGTCCCCTCGGGACAGGGGAAGGCACTGAAGCTTTCTTT. Amino acids: CASSPLGTGEGTEAFF.

The chain links TRBV25-1 to TRBJ2-1; 9 bases map to TRBD2. CDR1 is MGHDK, CDR2 SYGVNS, per germline. V trimming: 1 base; J trimming: 4 bases; junction bases outside the gene matches: 2. The CDR3 spans 15 residues. The chain's CDR3 is CASSESLAGYNEQFF. The DNA of the CDR3 is TGTGCCAGCAGTGAATCGCTAGCGGGATACAATGAGCAGTTCTTC.

The chain recombines TRBV27 with TRBJ2-7, with 12 positions matching TRBD2. This CDR3 comprises 16 residues. Germline V CDR1 and CDR2: MNHEY, SMNVEV (reference sequence). The ends lost 6 bases at V and 3 bases at J; junction bases unmatched: 9. Written as DNA, the CDR3 is TGTGCCAGCAGCCCTGGGACTAGCGGGCCCAGCTACGAGCAGTACTTC. As protein: CASSPGTSGPSYEQYF.

This chain links TRBV19 with TRBJ2-7; 8 bases line up with TRBD1. The V segment lost 3 bases and the J segment 2 bases; nucleotides outside the gene matches: 12. Per the germline V gene, CDR1 is LNHDA and CDR2 is SQIVND (reference sequence). The CDR3 is 17 residues long. The CDR3 spells CASSIGTGQGTAYEQYF. Here the CDR3 DNA reads TGTGCCAGTAGTATCGGGACAGGCCAGGGGACCGCCTACGAGCAGTACTTC.

The chain couples TRBV28 to TRBJ2-5; D may be TRBD1 (5 bases). Trimming shortened V by 2 bases and J by 7 bases, and 5 bases separated the two germline ends. Per germline, CDR1 MDHEN and CDR2 SYDVKM. The CDR3 spans 11 residues. The CDR3: CASSLRGTQYF. The CDR3 DNA reads TGTGCCAGCAGTTTAAGGGGGACCCAGTACTTC.

The chain links TRBV5-1 to TRBJ2-3; weak D call: TRBD2 (6 bases). Germline values: CDR1 SGHRS, CDR2 YFSETQ. There are 14 residues in the CDR3. Trimming shortened V by 0 bases and J by 6 bases, and 11 bases separated the two germline ends. CDR3 sequence (DNA): TGCGCCAGCAGCTTGGGGGAGGTACGGGATACGCAGTATTTT. Its protein product is CASSLGEVRDTQYF.

The chain is built from TRBV30 and TRBJ1-1; no firm D call. The germline V gene has CDR1 GTSNPN and CDR2 SVGIG (reference sequence). This CDR3 region has 11 residues. V shed 5 bases and J shed 4 bases, with 8 bases lying between them. In DNA form, the CDR3 reads TGTGCCTGGGGGTCGGGCACTGAAGCTTTCTTT. The encoded protein is CAWGSGTEAFF.

The chain has TRBV9 and TRBJ1-3; D is uncertain. Germline CDR1 is SGDLS and CDR2 is YYNGEE. The V end was cut by 0 bases, the J end by 2 bases, with 6 bases between. This CDR3 has 14 amino acids. The CDR3 nucleotides read TGTGCCAGCAGCGTAGAACAAGCTGGAAACACCATATATTTT. This sequence encodes CASSVEQAGNTIYF.

V is TRBV6-2 or TRBV6-3 and J is TRBJ2-3; possible D gene TRBD1, 5 bases. With 3 bases removed from V and 8 bases from J, the gap between germline ends came to 6 bases. Germline CDR1 reads MNHEY; CDR2 reads SVGEGT. This CDR3 contains 11 residues. In DNA form, the CDR3 reads TGTGCCAGCAGTTATGGGGCTACGCAGTATTTT. It translates to CASSYGATQYF.

The chain couples TRBV10-2 to TRBJ1-1; 7 nucleotides line up with TRBD1. The germline gives CDR1 WSHSY, CDR2 SAAADI. V was clipped by 9 bases and J by 3 bases; unmatched bases: 10. This CDR3 comprises 14 residues. The CDR3 DNA reads TGCGCCAGTCACAGCGGCAGGGGGGACACTGAAGCTTTCTTT. Protein sequence: CASHSGRGDTEAFF.

The chain combines TRBV3-1 (or the pseudogene TRBV3-2) with TRBJ2-1, with D tentatively TRBD2 (5 bases). The V gene lost 3 bases and the J gene lost 4 bases, with 10 bases spanning the gap. The CDR3 loop spans 14 amino acids. Germline CDR1 is LGHDT and CDR2 is YNNKEL (reference sequence). The CDR3, as DNA: TGTGCCAGCAGCCAGGCGGGCGTTTACAATGAGCAGTTCTTC. Residues: CASSQAGVYNEQFF.

This chain uses TRBV5-6 with TRBJ2-3, with no clear D. Per the germline V gene, CDR1 is SGHDT and CDR2 is YYEEEE. The CDR3 length is 13 residues. The V end was cut by 1 base, the J end by 2 bases, with 5 bases between. The CDR3 DNA follows: TGTGCCAGCAGCTTGACTGACACAGATACGCAGTATTTT. This gives the protein CASSLTDTDTQYF.

V is TRBV19 and J is TRBJ2-1; the D gene is possibly TRBD2 (5 bases). Germline-derived CDR1 and CDR2 are LNHDA and SQIVND (reference sequence). The CDR3 consists of 13 residues. V was clipped by 3 bases and J by 7 bases, with 10 bases between them. The CDR3 DNA reads TGTGCCAGTAGTATCGAGGGTACAAATGAGCAGTTCTTC. It is translated as CASSIEGTNEQFF.

The V gene is TRBV3-1 (or the pseudogene TRBV3-2), the J gene TRBJ2-7; 14 bases fit TRBD2. V lost 5 bases and J lost 0; bases outside the gene matches: 12. The germline V gene has CDR1 LGHDT and CDR2 YNNKEL (reference sequence). The CDR3 loop spans 19 amino acids. CDR3 nucleotide sequence: TGTGCCAGCAGCTCCTACGGGACTAGCGGGAGACATTACTCCTACGAGCAGTACTTC. Protein sequence: CASSSYGTSGRHYSYEQYF.

This clone showed up many times. The chain uses TRBV27 and TRBJ1-5; D unclear. The germline CDR1 and CDR2 sequences are MNHEY and SMNVEV (reference sequence). V gave up 3 bases and J gave up 7 bases, with 13 bases separating them. This CDR3 has 14 amino acids. In DNA, the CDR3 is TGTGCCAGCAGTTTTTCGGGAGAGGGCCAGCCCCAGCATTTT. This gives the protein CASSFSGEGQPQHF.

This clone came up a few times. The chain recombines TRBV18 with TRBJ2-7, with D uncertain. Germline CDR1 is KGHSH and CDR2 is LQKENI. V was shortened by 1 base and J by 5 bases, with 6 bases between the two germline ends. The CDR3 length is 12 residues. CDR3 region: CASSPLGHEQYF. CDR3 sequence (DNA): TGTGCCAGCTCACCACTGGGCCACGAGCAGTACTTC.

The table lists this clone with a count of one. The genes are TRBV2 and TRBJ2-7; possible D gene TRBD2, 5 bases. The CDR3 sequence is 14 residues long. Trimming removed 3 bases from V and 3 bases from J, with 12 bases in between. Germline V CDR1 and CDR2: SNHLY, FYNNEI. CDR3 sequence (DNA): TGTGCCAGCAGTGAGGAGAGGGTTCGCTACGAGCAGTACTTC. Translation: CASSEERVRYEQYF.

The rearrangement links TRBV9 to TRBJ1-1, with 8 bases that match TRBD1. Losses at the gene ends were 5 bases for V and 1 base for J; bases not matched to a gene: 4. The length of the CDR3 is 14 residues. Germline V gene sequence: CDR1 SGDLS, CDR2 YYNGEE. The CDR3 sequence is CASRTGEGNTEAFF. DNA for the CDR3: TGTGCCAGCAGGACAGGGGAGGGGAACACTGAAGCTTTCTTT.

The rearrangement uses TRBV19 and TRBJ1-1, with TRBD1 as a possible D gene (6 bases). V gave up 5 bases and J gave up 0 bases, with 13 bases separating them. The length of the CDR3 is 15 residues. Germline CDR1 reads LNHDA; CDR2 reads SQIVND (reference sequence). The CDR3 DNA reads as TGTGCCAGTAGTCCCACAGGGAAATTGAACACTGAAGCTTTCTTT. Its protein is CASSPTGKLNTEAFF. Together with reference TRBV19 and TRBJ1-1, the CDR3 gives the full variable domain: DGGITQSPKYLFRKEGQNVTLSCEQNLNHDAMYWYRQDPGQGLRLIYYSQIVNDFQKGDIAEGYSVSREKKESFPLTVTSAQKNPTAFYLCASSPTGKLNTEAFFGQGTRLTVV.